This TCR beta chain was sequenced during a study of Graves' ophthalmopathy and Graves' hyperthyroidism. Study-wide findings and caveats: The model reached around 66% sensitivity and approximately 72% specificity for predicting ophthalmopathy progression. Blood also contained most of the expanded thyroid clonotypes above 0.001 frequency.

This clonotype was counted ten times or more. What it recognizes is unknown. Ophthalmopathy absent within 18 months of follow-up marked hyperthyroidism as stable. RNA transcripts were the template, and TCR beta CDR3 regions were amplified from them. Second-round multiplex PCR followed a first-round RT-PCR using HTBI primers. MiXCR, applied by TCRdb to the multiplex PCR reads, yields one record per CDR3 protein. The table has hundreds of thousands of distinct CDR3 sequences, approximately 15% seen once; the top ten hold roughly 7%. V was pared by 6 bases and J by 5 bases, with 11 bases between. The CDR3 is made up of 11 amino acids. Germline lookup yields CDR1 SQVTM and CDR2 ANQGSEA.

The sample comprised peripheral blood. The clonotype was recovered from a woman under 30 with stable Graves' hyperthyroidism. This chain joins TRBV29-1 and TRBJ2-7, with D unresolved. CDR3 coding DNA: TGCAGCGTGTCGGCAGGAGACGAGCAGTACTTC. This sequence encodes CSVSAGDEQYF.